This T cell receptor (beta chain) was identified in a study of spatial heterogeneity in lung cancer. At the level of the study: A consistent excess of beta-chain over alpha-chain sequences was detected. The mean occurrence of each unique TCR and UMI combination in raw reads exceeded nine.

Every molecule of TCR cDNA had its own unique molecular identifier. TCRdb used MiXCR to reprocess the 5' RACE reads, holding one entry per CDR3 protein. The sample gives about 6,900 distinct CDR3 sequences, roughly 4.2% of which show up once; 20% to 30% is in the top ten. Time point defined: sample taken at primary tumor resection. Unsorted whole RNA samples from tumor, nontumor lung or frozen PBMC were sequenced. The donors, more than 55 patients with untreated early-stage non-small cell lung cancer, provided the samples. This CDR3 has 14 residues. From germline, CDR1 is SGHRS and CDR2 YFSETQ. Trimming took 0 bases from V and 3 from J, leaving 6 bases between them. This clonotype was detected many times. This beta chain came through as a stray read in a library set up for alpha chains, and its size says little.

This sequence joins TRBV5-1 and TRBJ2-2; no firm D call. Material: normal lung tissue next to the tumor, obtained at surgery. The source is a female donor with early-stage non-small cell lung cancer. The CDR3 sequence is CASSLEGYTGELFF. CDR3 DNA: TGCGCCAGCAGCTTGGAGGGCTACACCGGGGAGCTGTTTTTT.